Listed below are T cell receptor beta chains from one sample, sequenced in a study of cytomegalovirus exposure and HLA in healthy donors. Profiling relied on immunoSEQ multiplex PCR, and the TCRdb table lists in-frame clones only, not all of them. Of about 150,000 clones listed, about three quarters were seen once; the top ten hold about 13%. The specimen was PBMCs. The receptors were gathered from a man aged 35 to 55 in good health and CMV-seropositive. The conserved cysteine and the conserved F or W are not part of the CDR3 here. D genes are given only for firm matches.

ASSWGGDKEAF	TRBV27	TRBJ1-1	NA
ASSLAGLAGSSYNEQF	TRBV7-2	TRBJ2-1	TRBD2
ASGLEGAGELF	TRBV2	TRBJ2-2	NA
ASSPTGFTEAF	TRBV5-6	TRBJ1-1	NA
ASSEARSGTSANLLPRYTQY	TRBV2	TRBJ2-3	TRBD2
ASATGTGYEQY	TRBV5-1	NA	TRBD1
ASSLRGLAGNTIY	TRBV28	TRBJ1-3	NA
ASSYWPGQNTDTQY	TRBV7-9	TRBJ2-3	TRBD1
ASSQDRGTPSYEQY	TRBV7-9	TRBJ2-7	NA
ASSSISDSSGNTIY	TRBV7-9	TRBJ1-3	NA
ASSPGDSTDTQY	TRBV5-6	TRBJ2-3	NA
ASGGQLRTEAF	TRBV6-1	TRBJ1-1	TRBD1
ASSLGWGGDNQPQH	TRBV18	TRBJ1-5	NA
AWRPGTVYEQY	TRBV30	TRBJ2-7	TRBD1
ASSQPGGGGDEQY	TRBV4-2	TRBJ2-7	NA
ASSFLTSEPYNEQF	TRBV27	TRBJ2-1	TRBD2
ASSVSLAGGPIDTQY	TRBV2	TRBJ2-3	TRBD2
ASSLYSGNTIY	TRBV7-9	TRBJ1-3	NA
ASSLDLDRINGYT	TRBV5-5	TRBJ1-2	TRBD1
ASSPSTSGEQF	TRBV9	TRBJ2-1	NA
ASSSRRGLADEQY	TRBV6-5	TRBJ2-7	TRBD2
ASSLVGQRETSTDTQY	TRBV7-3	TRBJ2-3	TRBD2
ASGFQGLAGNFGPGELF	TRBV19	TRBJ2-2	TRBD2
ASSRDRGNEKLF	TRBV18	TRBJ1-4	TRBD1
ASSLGRPHYSNQPQH	TRBV5-8	TRBJ1-5	NA
ASSLSSGSGPYEQY	TRBV27	TRBJ2-7	NA
ASSYTASGRNEQY	TRBV6-5	TRBJ2-7	TRBD2
ASSQDGGRYGYT	TRBV4-1	TRBJ1-2	NA
ASSLGQGSNYGYT	TRBV18	TRBJ1-2	TRBD1